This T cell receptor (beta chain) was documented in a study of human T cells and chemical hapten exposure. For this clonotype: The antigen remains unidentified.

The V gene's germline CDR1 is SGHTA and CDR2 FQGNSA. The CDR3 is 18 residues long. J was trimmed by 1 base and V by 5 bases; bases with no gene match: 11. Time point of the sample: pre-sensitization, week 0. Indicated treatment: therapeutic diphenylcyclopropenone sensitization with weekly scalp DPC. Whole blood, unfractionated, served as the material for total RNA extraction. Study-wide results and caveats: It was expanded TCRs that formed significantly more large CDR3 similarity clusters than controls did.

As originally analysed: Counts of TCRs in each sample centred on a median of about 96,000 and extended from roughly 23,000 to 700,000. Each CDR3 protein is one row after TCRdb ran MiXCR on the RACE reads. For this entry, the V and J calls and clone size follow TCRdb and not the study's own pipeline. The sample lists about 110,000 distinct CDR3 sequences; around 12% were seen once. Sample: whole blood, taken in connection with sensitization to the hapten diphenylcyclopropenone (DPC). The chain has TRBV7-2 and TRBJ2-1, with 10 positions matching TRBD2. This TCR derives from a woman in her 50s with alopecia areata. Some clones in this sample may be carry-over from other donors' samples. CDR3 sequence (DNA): TGTGCCAGCAGCAGAAGCGGGGGGGCCTCGGGATCCTACAATGAGCAGTTCTTC. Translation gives CASSRSGGASGSYNEQFF.